This TCR beta chain comes out of a study of tissue T cells after allogeneic stem cell transplantation. In this sample, this clone turned up a few times. What it recognizes is unknown. Gene names and germline refer to mouse. The sequence runs out 1 residue before the end of the CDR3; the remainder is reconstructed from the germline J gene. This CDR3 is 13 amino acids long. CDR1 and CDR2 from the germline V gene are KGHPV and FQNQEV (reference sequence). V was trimmed by 4 bases and J by 0 bases, leaving 7 bases between them. The sample's time point: mouse harvest day 7 after allogeneic transplant. Each mouse received 10^7 T-cell-depleted marrow cells plus 10^6 splenic CD5+ T cells by tail vein. Study findings and constraints: Motif-based clustering found tissue-specific repertoire signatures shared across patients, though few clones were shared.

TCRdb's table, derived via immunoSEQ multiplex PCR, lists solely in-frame clones and lacks some. The table shows 6,000 or so clones, with around 48% occurring only once. This chain uses TRBV26 with TRBJ2-7, with a weak D call TRBD1 (5 bases). Sequencing input: gut tissue. This receptor was taken from a female BALB/c mouse given C57BL/6 T cells with graft-versus-host disease after an allogeneic hematopoietic cell transplant. CDR3 DNA (partial): TGTGCCAGCAGTCGACAGAGCTCCTATGAACAGTAC. This encodes CASSRQSSYEQY. The whole CDR3 sequence reads CASSRQSSYEQYF.